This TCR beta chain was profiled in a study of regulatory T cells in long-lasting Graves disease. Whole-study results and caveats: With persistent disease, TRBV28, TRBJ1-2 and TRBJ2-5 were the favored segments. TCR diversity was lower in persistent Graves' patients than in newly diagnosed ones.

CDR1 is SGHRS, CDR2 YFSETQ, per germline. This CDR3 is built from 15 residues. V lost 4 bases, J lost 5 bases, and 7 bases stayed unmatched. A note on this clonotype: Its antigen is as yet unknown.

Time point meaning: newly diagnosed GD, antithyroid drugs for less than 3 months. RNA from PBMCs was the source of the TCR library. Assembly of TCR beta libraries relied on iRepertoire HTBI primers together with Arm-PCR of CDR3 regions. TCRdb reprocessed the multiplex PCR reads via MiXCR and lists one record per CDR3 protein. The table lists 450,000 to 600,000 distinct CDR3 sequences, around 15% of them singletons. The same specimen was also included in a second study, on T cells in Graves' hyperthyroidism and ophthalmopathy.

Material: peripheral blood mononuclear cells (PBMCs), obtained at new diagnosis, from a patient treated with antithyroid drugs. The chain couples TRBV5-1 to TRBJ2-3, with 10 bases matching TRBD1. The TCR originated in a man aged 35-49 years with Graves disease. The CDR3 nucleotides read TGCGCCAGCAGCCGCGGACAGGGGGTGAGAGATACGCAGTATTTT. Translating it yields CASSRGQGVRDTQYF.